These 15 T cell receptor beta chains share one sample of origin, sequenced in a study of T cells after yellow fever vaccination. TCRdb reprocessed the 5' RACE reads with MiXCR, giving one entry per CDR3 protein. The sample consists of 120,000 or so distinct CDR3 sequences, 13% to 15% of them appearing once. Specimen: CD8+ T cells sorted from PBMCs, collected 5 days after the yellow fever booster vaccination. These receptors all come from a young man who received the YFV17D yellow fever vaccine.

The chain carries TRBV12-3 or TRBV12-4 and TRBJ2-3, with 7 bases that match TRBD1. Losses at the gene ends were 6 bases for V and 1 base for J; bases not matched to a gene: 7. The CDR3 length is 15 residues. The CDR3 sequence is CASRAQGKRTDTQYF. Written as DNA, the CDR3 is TGTGCCAGCAGAGCACAGGGGAAACGCACAGATACGCAGTATTTT.

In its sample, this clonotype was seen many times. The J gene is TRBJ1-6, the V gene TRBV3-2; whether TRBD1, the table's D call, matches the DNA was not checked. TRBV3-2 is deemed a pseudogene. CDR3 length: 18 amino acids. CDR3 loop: CASSQGTTWGCSNSPLHF. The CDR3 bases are TGTGCCAGCAGCCAAGGGACGACTTGGGGCTGTTCCAATTCACCCCTCCACTTT.

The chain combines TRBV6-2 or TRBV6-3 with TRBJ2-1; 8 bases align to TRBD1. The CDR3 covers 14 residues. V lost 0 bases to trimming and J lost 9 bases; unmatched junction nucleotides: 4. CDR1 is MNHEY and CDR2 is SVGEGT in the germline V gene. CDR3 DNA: TGTGCCAGCAGTTACTCGACAGGGGAACTTGAGCAGTTCTTC. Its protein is CASSYSTGELEQFF.

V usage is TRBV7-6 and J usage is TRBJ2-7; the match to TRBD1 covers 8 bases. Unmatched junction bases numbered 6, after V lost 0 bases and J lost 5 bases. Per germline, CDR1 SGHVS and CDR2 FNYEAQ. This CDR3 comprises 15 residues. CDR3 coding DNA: TGTGCCAGCAGCTTAGCAAATGGACAGGGAGACGAGCAGTACTTC. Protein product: CASSLANGQGDEQYF.

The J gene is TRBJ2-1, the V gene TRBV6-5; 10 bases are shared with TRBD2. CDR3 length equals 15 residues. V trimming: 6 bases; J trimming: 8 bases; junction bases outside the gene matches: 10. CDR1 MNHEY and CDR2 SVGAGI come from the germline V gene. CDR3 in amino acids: CASRPLAGVFDEQFF. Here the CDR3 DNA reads TGTGCCAGCAGACCTCTAGCGGGGGTATTCGATGAGCAGTTCTTC.

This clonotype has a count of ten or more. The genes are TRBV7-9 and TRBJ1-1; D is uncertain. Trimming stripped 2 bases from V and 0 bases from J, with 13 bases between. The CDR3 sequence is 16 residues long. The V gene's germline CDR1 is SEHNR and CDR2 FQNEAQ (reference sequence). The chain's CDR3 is CASSLPGLGMNTEAFF. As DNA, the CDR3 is TGTGCCAGCAGCTTACCTGGGCTGGGCATGAACACTGAAGCTTTCTTT.

The CDR3 DNA reads TGTGCTAGTGGTGGAACTGCCATCTATGGCTACACCTTC. Its translation is CASGGTAIYGYTF. This chain connects TRBV12-3 or TRBV12-4 to TRBJ1-2; D call uncertain. This CDR3 region has 13 residues.

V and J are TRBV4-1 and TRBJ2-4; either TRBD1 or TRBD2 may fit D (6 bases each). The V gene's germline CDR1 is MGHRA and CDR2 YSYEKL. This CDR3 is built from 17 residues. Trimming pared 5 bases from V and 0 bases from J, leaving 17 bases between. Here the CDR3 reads CASSAGQTWGAKNIQYF. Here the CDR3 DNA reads TGCGCCAGCAGCGCGGGACAAACATGGGGAGCCAAAAACATTCAGTACTTC.

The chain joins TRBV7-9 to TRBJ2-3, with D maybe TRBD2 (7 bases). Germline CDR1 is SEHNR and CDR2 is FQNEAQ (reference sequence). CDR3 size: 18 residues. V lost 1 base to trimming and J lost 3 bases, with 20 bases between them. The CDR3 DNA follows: TGTGCCAGCAGCTTAGTTGCGGGGGCTACCAGGGTAACAGATACGCAGTATTTT. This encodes CASSLVAGATRVTDTQYF.

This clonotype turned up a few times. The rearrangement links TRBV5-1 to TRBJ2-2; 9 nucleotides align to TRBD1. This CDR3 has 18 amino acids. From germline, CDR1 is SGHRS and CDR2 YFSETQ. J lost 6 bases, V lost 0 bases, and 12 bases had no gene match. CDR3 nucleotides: TGCGCCAGCAGCTTGGCCCTCCTCGGACAGGGGTACGCCGGGGAGCTGTTTTTT. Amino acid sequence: CASSLALLGQGYAGELFF.

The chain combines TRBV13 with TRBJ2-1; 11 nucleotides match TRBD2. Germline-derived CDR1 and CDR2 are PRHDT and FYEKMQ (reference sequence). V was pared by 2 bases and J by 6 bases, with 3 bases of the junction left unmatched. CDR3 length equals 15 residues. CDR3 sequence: CASSLWTSGSNEQFF. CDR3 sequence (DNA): TGTGCCAGCAGCTTATGGACTAGCGGGTCCAATGAGCAGTTCTTC. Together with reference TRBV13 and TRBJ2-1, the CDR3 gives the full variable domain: AAGVIQSPRHLIKEKRETATLKCYPIPRHDTVYWYQQGPGQDPQFLISFYEKMQSDKGSIPDRFSAQQFSDYHSELNMSSLELGDSALYFCASSLWTSGSNEQFFGPGTRLTVL.

This CDR3 is CASTGLAGYTGELFF. DNA of the CDR3: TGTGCCAGCACTGGCCTAGCGGGGTACACCGGGGAGCTGTTTTTT. The V and J genes are TRBV7-2 and TRBJ2-2; 9 nucleotides agree with TRBD2. V dropped 7 bases and J dropped 3; count of bases not matched to a gene: 6. Germline V gives CDR1 SGHTA, CDR2 FQGNSA. The CDR3 loop spans 15 amino acids. Using reference TRBV7-2 and TRBJ2-2 for the parts outside the CDR3, the full variable domain is GAGVSQSPSNKVTEKGKDVELRCDPISGHTALYWYRQSLGQGLEFLIYFQGNSAPDKSGLPSDRFSAERTGGSVSTLTIQRTQQEDSAVYLCASTGLAGYTGELFFGEGSRLTVL.

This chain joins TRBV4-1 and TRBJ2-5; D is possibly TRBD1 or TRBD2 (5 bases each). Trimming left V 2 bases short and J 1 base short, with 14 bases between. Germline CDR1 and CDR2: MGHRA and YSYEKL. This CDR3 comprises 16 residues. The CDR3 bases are TGCGCCAGCAGCCAATTCCCAGGGACCCCCCAAGAGACCCAGTACTTC. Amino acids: CASSQFPGTPQETQYF.

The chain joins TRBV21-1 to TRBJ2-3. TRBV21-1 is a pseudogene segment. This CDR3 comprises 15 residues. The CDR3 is CASSKGLASTDTQYF. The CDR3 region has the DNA TGTGCCAGCAGCAAAGGCCTGGCGAGCACAGATACGCAGTATTTT.

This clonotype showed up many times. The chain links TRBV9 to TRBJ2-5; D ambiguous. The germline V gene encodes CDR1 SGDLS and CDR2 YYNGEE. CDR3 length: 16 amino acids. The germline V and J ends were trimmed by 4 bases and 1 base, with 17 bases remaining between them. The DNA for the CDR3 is TGTGCCAGCAGCACTCGAACGACGGAGCTCCAAGAGACCCAGTACTTC. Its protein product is CASSTRTTELQETQYF. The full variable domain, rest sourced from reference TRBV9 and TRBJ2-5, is DSGVTQTPKHLITATGQRVTLRCSPRSGDLSVYWYQQSLDQGLQFLIQYYNGEERAKGNILERFSAQQFPDLHSELNLSSLELGDSALYFCASSTRTTELQETQYFGPGTRLLVL.